These 29 T cell receptor beta chains originate from one sample sequenced in a study of T cell responses to AZD1222 COVID-19 vaccine. The table came from immunoSEQ multiplex PCR; TCRdb's copy has only in-frame clones and leaves some out. This sample has some 80,000 clones, with roughly nine tenths found just once. Material: peripheral blood, obtained on day 0 of AZD1222 vaccination. The receptor set was obtained from an adult in good health.

The rearrangement links TRBV5-1 to TRBJ2-5, with TRBD2 matching 10 bases. CDR1 and CDR2 from the germline V gene are SGHRS and YFSETQ. The CDR3 spans 16 residues. The V segment lost 4 bases and the J segment 0 bases; nucleotides outside the gene matches: 6. DNA for the CDR3: TGCGCCAGCAGCCCCGGACTAGCGGCGAACCAAGAGACCCAGTACTTC. It is translated as CASSPGLAANQETQYF.

The chain recombines TRBV15 with TRBJ2-3; 8 positions match TRBD1. With 1 base clipped from V and 5 bases from J, the junction kept 5 bases outside the gene matches. The length of the CDR3 is 15 residues. Germline V gives CDR1 LNHNV, CDR2 YYDKDF (reference sequence). Here the CDR3 reads CATSRVGRGQDTQYF. The CDR3 nucleotides are TGTGCCACCAGCAGAGTCGGCAGGGGGCAAGATACGCAGTATTTT.

The rearrangement links TRBV5-6 to TRBJ2-3, with D uncertain. The length of the CDR3 is 14 residues. Trimming left V 0 bases short and J 2 bases short, with 7 bases between. Per the germline V gene, CDR1 is SGHDT and CDR2 is YYEEEE. The CDR3 DNA reads as TGTGCCAGCAGCTTGGACGGTTCCACAGATACGCAGTATTTT. As protein: CASSLDGSTDTQYF.

There are a few counts of this clone. This rearrangement joins TRBV7-3 to TRBJ2-7; D not resolved. The CDR3 loop spans 14 amino acids. CDR1 and CDR2 (germline): SGHTA, FQGTGA. Trimming left V 2 bases short and J 2 bases short, with 10 bases between. The CDR3 reads CASSLADGPYEQYF. CDR3 DNA sequence: TGTGCCAGCAGCTTAGCGGACGGGCCCTACGAGCAGTACTTC. Using reference TRBV7-3 and TRBJ2-7 for the parts outside the CDR3, the full variable domain is GAGVSQTPSNKVTEKGKYVELRCDPISGHTALYWYRQSLGQGPEFLIYFQGTGAADDSGLPNDRFFAVRPEGSVSTLKIQRTERGDSAVYLCASSLADGPYEQYFGPGTRLTVT.

This chain connects TRBV20-1 to TRBJ1-2; no clear D gene. The CDR3 spans 11 residues. V gave up 4 bases and J gave up 8 bases, with 11 bases separating them. Germline V gene lookup returns CDR1 DFQATT and CDR2 SNEGSKA (reference sequence). The CDR3 region is CSATTDGGYTF. CDR3 coding DNA: TGCAGTGCTACTACAGACGGAGGCTACACCTTC.

The J gene is TRBJ1-1, the V gene TRBV11-3; no reliable D call. CDR1 and CDR2 from the germline V gene are SGHNT and YENEEA. V lost 0 bases and J lost 1, with 3 bases in between. The CDR3 is 13 amino acids. In nucleotides, the CDR3 is TGTGCCAGCAGCTTAGAACAGAACACTGAAGCTTTCTTT. This codes for CASSLEQNTEAFF.

This chain uses TRBV27 with TRBJ2-7, with TRBD2 identical over 9 bases. J gave up 3 bases and V 3 bases, and 3 bases lay outside the gene matches. This CDR3 has 14 amino acids. CDR1 and CDR2 from the germline V gene are MNHEY and SMNVEV (reference sequence). The CDR3 loop is CASSLGSGSYEQYF. CDR3 sequence (DNA): TGTGCCAGCAGTTTGGGTAGCGGGAGCTACGAGCAGTACTTC.

The chain employs TRBV19 and TRBJ1-2; possibly TRBD1 for D (5 bases). V was cut by 7 bases and J by 4 bases, with 10 bases left in between. Germline V CDR1 and CDR2: LNHDA, SQIVND (reference sequence). The CDR3 sequence is 12 residues long. The CDR3 loop is CASNTGTYGYTF. The CDR3 region has the DNA TGTGCCAGTAACACAGGCACCTATGGCTACACCTTC.

V and J are TRBV7-9 and TRBJ1-6, with 12 bases identical to TRBD1. This CDR3 contains 16 residues. J lost 10 bases, V lost 7 bases, and 11 bases had no gene match. From germline, CDR1 is SEHNR and CDR2 FQNEAQ (reference sequence). In DNA, the CDR3 is TGTGCCAGCACTACTGGAGCCGGGACAGGGGGCTCACCCCTCCACTTT. Amino acid sequence: CASTTGAGTGGSPLHF. The entire variable domain, with the rest obtained from reference TRBV7-9 and TRBJ1-6, is as follows: DTGVSQNPRHKITKRGQNVTFRCDPISEHNRLYWYRQTLGQGPEFLTYFQNEAQLEKSRLLSDRFSAERPKGSFSTLEIQRTEQGDSAMYLCASTTGAGTGGSPLHFGNGTRLTVT.

V gene TRBV29-1 combines with J gene TRBJ1-1; D is unresolved. Germline V CDR1 and CDR2: SQVTM, ANQGSEA. This CDR3 is 11 amino acids long. The ends were cut back, 4 bases at V and 7 bases at J, with 10 bases in the middle. The DNA for the CDR3 is TGCAGCGTTGGTTCCCGGCGTGAAGCTTTCTTT. Amino acid sequence: CSVGSRREAFF. Supplemented by reference TRBV29-1 and TRBJ1-1, the full variable domain reads SAVISQKPSRDICQRGTSLTIQCQVDSQVTMMFWYRQQPGQSLTLIATANQGSEATYESGFVIDKFPISRPNLTFSTLTVSNMSPEDSSIYLCSVGSRREAFFGQGTRLTVV.

V gene TRBV10-1 combines with J gene TRBJ2-3; no firm D call. This CDR3 is built from 15 residues. The germline gives CDR1 WNHNN, CDR2 SYGVQD (reference sequence). Trimming pared 0 bases from V and 2 bases from J, leaving 9 bases between. CDR3 DNA: TGCGCCAGCAGTGAGTCGATGACAATCACAGATACGCAGTATTTT. This gives the protein CASSESMTITDTQYF.

This rearrangement joins TRBV29-1 to TRBJ2-5; no definite D call. V was pared by 8 bases and J by 4 bases, with 11 bases between. Germline loops: CDR1 SQVTM, CDR2 ANQGSEA. This CDR3 has 11 amino acids. The CDR3 DNA reads TGCAGCTATGACAAAAGAGAGACCCAGTACTTC. Protein sequence: CSYDKRETQYF.

The chain links TRBV15 to TRBJ2-6; either TRBD1 or TRBD2 may supply D (5 bases each). V was trimmed by 1 base and J by 0 bases, leaving 16 bases between them. CDR1 and CDR2 from the germline V gene are LNHNV and YYDKDF (reference sequence). The CDR3 loop spans 19 amino acids. CDR3 residues: CATSRASPGRSSGANVLTF. For the CDR3, the DNA is TGTGCCACCAGCAGAGCTTCCCCGGGACGGAGCTCTGGGGCCAACGTCCTGACTTTC.

The chain couples TRBV6-6 to TRBJ1-2; TRBD1 matches 9 bases. The CDR3 is made up of 16 amino acids. The J segment lost 0 bases and the V segment lost 5 bases, leaving 7 bases of the junction unmatched. CDR1 is MNHNY, CDR2 SVGAGI, per germline (reference sequence). This CDR3 reads CASSPPTGGPNYGYTF. Here the CDR3 DNA reads TGTGCCAGCAGTCCTCCCACAGGGGGCCCTAACTATGGCTACACCTTC.

This clone has only a few counts. This chain links TRBV14 with TRBJ1-1, with D perhaps matching TRBD1 (6 bases). V was shortened by 5 bases and J by 6 bases, with 16 bases between the two germline ends. Germline V lookup: CDR1 SGHDN, CDR2 FVKESK. CDR3 length: 14 amino acids. The CDR3 region is CASSNARGFAEAFF. DNA for the CDR3: TGTGCCAGCAGCAACGCAAGGGGGTTCGCTGAAGCTTTCTTT.

This chain joins TRBV7-3 and TRBJ2-6, with 8 bases that match TRBD1. The length of the CDR3 is 17 residues. Germline V gives CDR1 SGHTA, CDR2 FQGTGA. Trimming cost V 4 bases and J 0 bases; bases outside gene matches: 5. The CDR3 here is CASSYRGSTSGANVLTF. CDR3 nucleotide sequence: TGTGCCAGCAGCTACAGGGGGAGTACCTCTGGGGCCAACGTCCTGACTTTC.

V and J are TRBV19 and TRBJ1-1; 9 bases are a match to TRBD1. The CDR3 contains 14 residues. V lost 4 bases and J lost 5; bases outside the gene matches: 5. The V gene's germline CDR1 is LNHDA and CDR2 SQIVND (reference sequence). The CDR3 spells CASSNRQGETEAFF. The DNA of the CDR3 is TGTGCCAGTAGTAACCGACAGGGGGAAACTGAAGCTTTCTTT.

The rearrangement joins TRBV4-2 to TRBJ2-3; D might be TRBD2 (6 bases). The length of the CDR3 is 17 residues. Looked up from germline, CDR1 is LGHNA and CDR2 is YNFKEQ. The germline V and J ends were trimmed by 0 bases and 2 bases, with 15 bases remaining between them. Here the CDR3 reads CASSQEGPAGYTDTQYF. Written as DNA, the CDR3 is TGTGCCAGCAGCCAAGAGGGGCCGGCGGGATACACAGATACGCAGTATTTT.

This rearrangement joins TRBV10-3 to TRBJ1-1; D gene ambiguous. Germline CDR1 reads ENHRY; CDR2 reads SYGVKD. Trimming removed 2 bases from V and 5 bases from J, with 12 bases in between. The CDR3 has 14 amino acids. The CDR3 DNA reads TGTGCCATCAGTGAGGCCGGGGTGAGTACTGAAGCTTTCTTT. Translated: CAISEAGVSTEAFF.

The chain is built from TRBV27 and TRBJ1-2; D unclear. The CDR3 is 14 residues long. Trimming left V 2 bases short and J 2 bases short, with 9 bases between. Germline CDR1 MNHEY, CDR2 SMNVEV (reference sequence). The CDR3 reads CASSLGRKNYGYTF. In nucleotides, the CDR3 is TGTGCCAGCAGTTTAGGCAGGAAAAACTATGGCTACACCTTC.

The chain carries TRBV7-2 and TRBJ1-4, with D perhaps TRBD1 (5 bases). V gave up 4 bases and J gave up 8 bases, with 17 bases separating them. The germline gives CDR1 SGHTA, CDR2 FQGNSA. The CDR3 has 15 amino acids. The CDR3 DNA is TGTGCCAGCAGCTCAGGGCCCGGGAGGGAGGAAAAACTGTTTTTT. It specifies CASSSGPGREEKLFF.

V usage is TRBV29-1 and J usage is TRBJ1-5; D not certain. Germline lookup yields CDR1 SQVTM and CDR2 ANQGSEA. With 4 bases removed from V and 1 base from J, the gap between germline ends came to 11 bases. CDR3 size: 14 residues. CDR3 amino acids: CSVANGVSNQPQHF. DNA of the CDR3: TGCAGCGTTGCGAATGGGGTAAGCAATCAGCCCCAGCATTTT.

J is TRBJ2-7 and V is TRBV7-2; TRBD1 matches at 10 bases. The CDR3 is 14 residues long. The V segment lost 7 bases and the J segment 0 bases; nucleotides outside the gene matches: 3. CDR1 and CDR2 from the germline V gene are SGHTA and FQGNSA. The CDR3 spells CASTGTGVSYEQYF. In DNA form, the CDR3 reads TGTGCCAGCACCGGGACAGGGGTCTCCTACGAGCAGTACTTC. The variable domain in full, with the rest retrieved from reference TRBV7-2 and TRBJ2-7, is GAGVSQSPSNKVTEKGKDVELRCDPISGHTALYWYRQSLGQGLEFLIYFQGNSAPDKSGLPSDRFSAERTGGSVSTLTIQRTQQEDSAVYLCASTGTGVSYEQYFGPGTRLTVT.

The chain combines TRBV9 with TRBJ2-6, with D perhaps TRBD1 or TRBD2 (7 bases each). Deletions cut 3 bases from V and 0 bases from J, with 16 bases between. CDR3 size: 18 residues. Germline V gene sequence: CDR1 SGDLS, CDR2 YYNGEE. The CDR3 bases are TGTGCCAGCAGCGCCAGGGGGGGATTCCGCTCTGGGGCCAACGTCCTGACTTTC. It codes for CASSARGGFRSGANVLTF.

V usage is TRBV6-2 or TRBV6-3 and J usage is TRBJ1-1, with D possibly TRBD1 on 6 matching bases. CDR1 and CDR2 from the germline V gene are MNHEY and SVGEGT. The germline V and J ends were trimmed by 2 bases and 5 bases, with 9 bases remaining between them. The CDR3 extends over 13 amino acids. The CDR3 loop reads CASSYGGRTEAFF. The CDR3 region has the DNA TGTGCCAGCAGTTACGGGGGGCGGACTGAAGCTTTCTTT.

The chain joins TRBV10-3 to TRBJ1-5; tentatively, D is TRBD1 (5 bases). Germline V gene sequence: CDR1 ENHRY, CDR2 SYGVKD. V gave up 2 bases and J gave up 7 bases, with 9 bases separating them. This CDR3 contains 13 residues. The CDR3 here is CAISERGVQPQHF. The CDR3 DNA follows: TGTGCCATCAGTGAGCGAGGGGTCCAGCCCCAGCATTTT.

J is TRBJ1-3 and V is TRBV27, with TRBD1 as a possible D gene (6 bases). Looked up from germline, CDR1 is MNHEY and CDR2 is SMNVEV (reference sequence). V lost 6 bases and J lost 0, with 15 bases in between. This CDR3 comprises 16 residues. Here the CDR3 reads CASRPTTGYSGNTIYF. In nucleotides, the CDR3 is TGTGCCAGCAGGCCCACCACAGGGTACTCTGGAAACACCATATATTTT.

The V and J genes are TRBV29-1 and TRBJ1-4; perhaps TRBD1 as D (5 bases). Germline V gene data show CDR1 as SQVTM and CDR2 as ANQGSEA. This CDR3 spans 14 amino acids. The V end was cut by 5 bases, the J end by 5 bases, with 15 bases between. The CDR3 loop reads CSVLGGAENEKLFF. The CDR3 nucleotides read TGCAGCGTTCTAGGAGGGGCCGAGAATGAAAAACTGTTTTTT.

The chain has TRBV3-1 (or the pseudogene TRBV3-2) and TRBJ2-1; D remains ambiguous. The CDR3 is 15 amino acids. CDR1 LGHDT and CDR2 YNNKEL come from the germline V gene (reference sequence). V shed 0 bases and J shed 8 bases, with 14 bases lying between them. The CDR3: CASSQDLRLHDEQFF. As DNA, the CDR3 is TGTGCCAGCAGCCAAGATTTAAGGCTACACGATGAGCAGTTCTTC.